The clone carrying this T cell receptor (beta chain) came up once. The method was immunoSEQ multiplex PCR; TCRdb's version includes in-frame clones alone and lacks a portion of them. The data hold 220,000 or so clones, with roughly four fifths observed a single time. Allocation to cohorts depended on clinical history reported by the participants. Among Cohort 3 donors, those recovered had two negative PCRs, clearance, or symptom resolution. The entry originates in a study of blood T cell repertoires in COVID-19. Material: PBMCs or T cells enriched from blood (not recorded which). The source of this sequence is a woman in her sixties who had recovered from COVID-19.

This CDR3 reads CASSQEGVSGSGRTGELFF. As DNA, the CDR3 is TGTGCCAGCAGCCAAGAGGGGGTGAGCGGGAGCGGTCGCACCGGGGAGCTGTTTTTT. V usage is TRBV3-1 (or the pseudogene TRBV3-2) and J usage is TRBJ2-2, with 8 bases identical to TRBD2. V lost 0 bases, J lost 4 bases, and 13 bases stayed unmatched. Looked up from germline, CDR1 is LGHDT and CDR2 is YNNKEL (reference sequence). There are 19 residues in the CDR3.